Included here is one T cell receptor (beta chain) sequence, with context. Its matching antigen is unknown. Via 5' RACE with UMI labels, TRB cDNA libraries were prepared. TCRdb reprocessed the 5' RACE reads, keeping one entry per CDR3 protein, no DNA. Its clone listing holds roughly 100,000 distinct CDR3 sequences. This entry is derived from a study of CXCR3-negative and CXCR3-positive naive CD8 T cells. About the research overall: The dataset comprises around 140 million TRB reads in total, with about 1.5 +/- 0.3 million reads per library.

Germline V gene lookup returns CDR1 MNHEY and CDR2 SMNVEV (reference sequence). This CDR3 has 16 residues. General study points: Both of the naive subsets showed about the same high diversity, but memory CD8+ cells had much less. CXCR3-positive naive cells carried more hydrophobic TRB CDR3s than CXCR3-negative naive cells did.

This sequence was found in a human donor in good health. Some clones in this sample may be carry-over from other donors' samples. Sequencing input: naive CXCR3- CD8+ T cells from blood. Subset of the sample: CD45RO-CCR7+CD27+CD95- naive CD8+ T cells lacking CXCR3 (TNR3-). The chain recombines TRBV27 with TRBJ2-1; TCRdb returns TRBD2, unconfirmable since there is no DNA. The CDR3 reads CASSLTGTSDRAEQFF.